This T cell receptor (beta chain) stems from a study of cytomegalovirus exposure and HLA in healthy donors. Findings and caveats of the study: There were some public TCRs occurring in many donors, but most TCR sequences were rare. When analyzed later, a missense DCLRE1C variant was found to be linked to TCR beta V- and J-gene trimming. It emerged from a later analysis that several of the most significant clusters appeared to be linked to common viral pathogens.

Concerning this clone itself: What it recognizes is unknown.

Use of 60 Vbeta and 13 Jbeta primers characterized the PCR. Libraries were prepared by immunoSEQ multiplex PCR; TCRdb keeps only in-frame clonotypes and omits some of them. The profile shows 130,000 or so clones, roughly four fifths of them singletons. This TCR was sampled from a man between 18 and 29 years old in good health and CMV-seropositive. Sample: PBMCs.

The CDR3 DNA follows: TGTGCCAGCACCCCCGGGGTATCTGGTATGGGTGAGCAGTTCTTC. This translates into CASTPGVSGMGEQFF. The chain has TRBV27 and TRBJ2-1, with D perhaps matching TRBD2 (5 bases). The ends were cut back, 7 bases at V and 9 bases at J, with 22 bases in the middle. Germline CDR1 is MNHEY and CDR2 is SMNVEV (reference sequence). The CDR3 length is 15 residues.